This T cell receptor beta chain was sequenced during a study of cytomegalovirus exposure and HLA in healthy donors (dated by TCRdb to the late 2010s). With regard to the full study: An earlier analysis of fewer than 750 of the donors reported approximately 300 Gb of sequence data and 90 million to 120 million unique TCR beta sequences obtained from around 190 million T cells. An early release covering 550 to 700 HLA-typed donors comprised around 300 gigabases of sequencing data and around 85 million unique TCR sequences. The genetic ancestry cluster associated with self-reported Caucasian donors included 65% to 90% of the roughly 410 genotyped donors. The study was designed to test whether signatures of past pathogen exposure could be identified by cataloging public T cell receptors. The study used immunosequencing to profile the T cell repertoires of approximately 690 subjects and linked those repertoires to cytomegalovirus serostatus. In addition to the first cohort of hundreds of subjects, a separate validation cohort of 100 to 150 different subjects was used. The study combined high-throughput TCR immunosequencing, statistical association of individual TCRs with disease status, and machine learning to predict cytomegalovirus infection status. In a later analysis, previously published TCR beta repertoires from fewer than 750 donors were re-analyzed and high-resolution HLA genotyping was added so that TCR occurrence patterns could be studied. In the later analysis, no new phenotypic data were used to find candidate immune exposures; instead, reliance was placed on TCR beta sequences and their occurrence across donors. An earlier analysis of a few hundred of the donors applied high-throughput TCR beta sequencing to assess whether each TCR beta V gene segment acted as functional or pseudogenic. Donor age, sex, ethnicity and CMV serostatus were compiled alongside the repertoire data. Genome-wide SNP genotypes for about 60% of the 666 donors were used in a later genetic analysis, which treated that subset as a discovery cohort. All discovery cohort repertoires had been generated using a single sequencing platform. Class I and class II HLA loci were covered by the typing at four-digit resolution. Typing coverage differed by locus: A, B, C, DRB1 and DQB1 were typed in roughly 620-640 donors, DQA1 in roughly 500, DPA1 in 606, and DPB1 in around 440. Roughly 5 DR-DQ haplotypes were handled as single units for association and clustering because linkage in the cohort was strong. On average, approximately 250,000 unique TCR beta nucleotide sequences were sequenced per donor among 398 genotyped donors of the cohort, with about 17% of those sequences being non-productive. On the study overall, not on this receptor specifically: Most TCR sequences were seen in very few donors, while some public TCRs were found in many individuals. In a later analysis, the rate of TCR association differed among HLA loci, with DRB1 alleles having the most associated TCRs and HLA-C alleles having the fewest. In a later analysis, most CMV-associated TCR beta chains were found to appear HLA-restricted, with HLA associations seemingly driven largely by CMV exposure. The classifier was reported to diagnose cytomegalovirus status with high specificity and sensitivity in both the original cohort and the validation cohort. A group of highly shared sequence variants was considered likely to be a technical artifact of the sequencing pipeline. Only TCR beta chains were sequenced in this cohort, and the absence of alpha or paired-chain data limited detectable features. Because counts were too low, some 16 rarely observed V segments, including chromosome 9 orphons, were excluded from the earlier analysis of several hundred of the donors. The presence/absence analyses assumed that sequencing depth was roughly uniform across donors, and that assumption may not be true. In a later genetic analysis, fewer N-insertions in productive TCRs were reported among donors in an Asian-associated ancestry cluster than the approximately 630-donor mean. In a later analysis, HLA-associated TCR beta chains showed more clonal expansion and lower generation probabilities than non-associated chains that were equally common. When HLA alleles, especially DR and DQ, strongly co-occurred, attributing TCR associations to individual alleles was difficult. A further reported finding was that TCR beta sequences accurately predicted the HLA-A and HLA-B alleles for most subjects in the first cohort. In a later analysis, several top co-occurrence clusters were reported to appear linked to parvovirus B19, influenza, CMV and Epstein-Barr virus. The study listed approximately 150 TCR beta chains as associated with cytomegalovirus. Linkage disequilibrium might explain the correlated functional status among segregating V segments, but an unknown experimental factor could not be ruled out. In an earlier analysis of some 540 of the donors, most TCR beta V segments appeared in productive rearrangements about 90% or about 30% of the time, broadly matching IMGT annotations. A few of the identified cytomegalovirus-associated TCR beta chains were confirmed in vitro to be specific for cytomegalovirus antigens. Because HLA typing was unavailable for some donors at each locus, only the typed subset was used in association tests. Some IMGT-functional V segments, including TRBV6-2 and TRBV6-3, could not be told apart with the 87-base-pair reads, so those segments were excluded. According to the authors, the approach could potentially be generalized to other disease states and immunological phenotypes. For the cohort, immune exposure information was limited to CMV serostatus. A later genetic analysis associated a missense DCLRE1C variant with V-gene and J-gene trimming of TCR beta chains, and an independent cohort replicated the association. Specific HLA alleles were associated with more than 15,000 TCR beta sequences at a false discovery rate of 0.05 in a later analysis.

The CDR3 spans 16 residues, from the cysteine through the phenylalanine. Just CDR3 DNA is preserved here, 48 bases in frame from base 1. V is clipped by 2 bases and J by 10 bases, and the sequence between their germline boundaries is 23 bases long. CDR1 and CDR2, looked up from the germline V gene (reference sequence), are SEHNR and FQNEAQ. The cohort was made up of under 800 healthy bone marrow donors. At the time of sampling, every cohort member was nominally healthy, though immune exposures that went unrecorded were likely present. The donor was CMV seronegative and belonged to the group of several hundred seronegative cohort members. A peripheral blood sample was collected from each donor, and TCR beta sequencing was performed on peripheral blood mononuclear cells. Genomic DNA extraction from the blood cell samples was performed with the Qiagen DNeasy Blood Extraction Kit. Turning to this clone: Its antigen has not been determined. Nothing much larger sits one base from this clone, and base qualities are not available.

Receptor libraries were prepared by the immunoSEQ multiplex PCR assay. For the multiplex PCR, a mixture combining 60 forward primers for TCR Vbeta segments and 13 reverse primers for TCR Jbeta segments was used. The CDR3 region of rearranged TCR beta genes was amplified from genomic DNA by a multiplex PCR assay. On the Illumina HiSeq System, the amplified TCR beta libraries were sequenced as 87-base-pair reads. The original pipeline was this. Across the 500 to 850 repertoires, a later analysis counted tens of millions of unique TCR beta chains, roughly 11 million of which were shared by at least two donors. Raw reads were error-corrected and collapsed into unique sequences by a nearest-neighbor algorithm in which closely related sequences were merged to remove PCR and sequencing errors. Alignment of CDR3 sequences to IMGT reference sequences was used to assign V, D and J gene segments. Each retained sequence needed at least a six-nucleotide match to both a V gene segment and a J gene segment. A rearrangement counted as productive if the CDR3 had no stop codons and remained in frame with V and J, and every other rearrangement counted as non-productive. CDR3 was defined according to IMGT convention as the region running from the second conserved V-encoded cysteine to the conserved J-encoded phenylalanine. Sequences without an unambiguous match to a single V gene segment were excluded from the earlier analysis of 450 to 750 of the donors. An earlier analysis of 587 of the donors classified V segments as functional when productive rearrangements were above 56.7% and as segregating when the standard deviation between donors was above 5%. To diagnose cytomegalovirus status from the catalog of TCR beta chain sequences, a statistical classification framework was built. In a later analysis, TCR nucleotide sequences were compared against IMGT/GENE-DB human TR gene sequences so that V and J genes could be assigned. Using the TCRdist pipeline, a later analysis assigned CDR3 sequences along with most-parsimonious VDJ recombination scenarios. A later analysis defined each TCR beta chain by its CDR3 amino acid sequence plus V-gene family, and excluded reads lacking a unique V-gene family. A later analysis removed several hundred highly shared, low-generation-probability nucleotide sequences to deal with suspected cross-contamination and a sequencing artifact. In a later analysis, a clonal expansion index for each public chain was calculated from normalized within-repertoire ranks of inferred template counts. Generation probabilities in a later analysis came from a VDJ recombination model fitted to out-of-frame rearrangements, and those results were checked against IGoR. In a later analysis, TCR-TCR, TCR-HLA and TCR-CMV co-occurrence was scored with hypergeometric tests, and a repertoire-size bias correction was applied to TCR pairs. To estimate false discovery rates, a later analysis permuted the HLA or CMV assignments 20 times. A later analysis grouped co-occurring TCRs with DBSCAN, adding TCRdist sequence similarity when clustering within HLA-allele-positive subsets. For co-occurrence clustering, repertoires with fewer than 30,000 or more than 120,000 public chains were excluded, along with about five repertoires with anomalous nucleotide sharing. This immuneACCESS table, as held by TCRdb, lists in-frame sequences with V and J called but not all clones. Of the missing ones, under half trace to an unresolved V gene in checked studies; the others have no known cause. From that table come the V and J calls and clone size; the DNA was used to work out D and trimming. Counted in this sample were around 120,000 clones; 84% of them appeared once. Of the sample, less than 3.5% falls within the top ten clones.

The sequencing input was PBMCs. This sequence originates from a man between 45 and 60 years old in good health and CMV-seronegative. The sequence is built from TRBV7-9 and TRBJ1-2, with TRBD1 perhaps the D gene, on 5 matching bases. The CDR3 is CASSLITRVLPTPYTF. In nucleotide form, the sequence is TGTGCCAGCAGCTTAATTACCAGGGTCCTCCCGACCCCCTACACCTTC.